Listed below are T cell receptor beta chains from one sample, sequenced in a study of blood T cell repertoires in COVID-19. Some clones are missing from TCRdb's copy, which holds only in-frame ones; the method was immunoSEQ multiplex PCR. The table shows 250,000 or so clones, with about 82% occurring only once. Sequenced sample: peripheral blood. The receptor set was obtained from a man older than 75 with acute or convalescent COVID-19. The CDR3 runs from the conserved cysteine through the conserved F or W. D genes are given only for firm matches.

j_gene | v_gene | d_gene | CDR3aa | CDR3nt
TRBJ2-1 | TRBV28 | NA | CASSRSGERYNEQFF | TGTGCCAGCAGCCGATCGGGGGAGCGATACAATGAGCAGTTCTTC
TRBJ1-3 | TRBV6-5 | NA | CASRLSGTSGNTIYF | TGTGCCAGCAGATTGAGCGGGACCTCTGGAAACACCATATATTTT
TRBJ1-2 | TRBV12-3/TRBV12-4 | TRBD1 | CASSIGQAYGYTF | TGTGCCAGCAGTATAGGACAGGCCTATGGCTACACCTTC
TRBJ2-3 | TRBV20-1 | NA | CSASGLGGVQYF | TGCAGTGCTAGTGGACTAGGGGGGGTGCAGTATTTT
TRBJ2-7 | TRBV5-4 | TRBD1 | CASSLESGQAQSYEQYF | TGTGCCAGCAGCTTGGAATCGGGACAGGCCCAATCCTACGAGCAGTACTTC
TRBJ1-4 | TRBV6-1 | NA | CASSEARADSEKLFF | TGTGCCAGCAGTGAAGCCAGGGCGGATAGTGAAAAACTGTTTTTT
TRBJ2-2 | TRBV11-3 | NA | CASSLEGQGRTGELFF | TGTGCCAGCAGCTTAGAGGGCCAGGGTCGCACCGGGGAGCTGTTTTTT
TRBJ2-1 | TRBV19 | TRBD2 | CASSNYQGIRASGHNEQFF | TGTGCCAGTAGTAACTACCAAGGGATAAGGGCTAGCGGCCACAATGAGCAGTTCTTC
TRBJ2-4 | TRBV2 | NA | CASSFGGSPNIQYF | TGTGCCAGCAGTTTTGGGGGGAGCCCAAACATTCAGTACTTC
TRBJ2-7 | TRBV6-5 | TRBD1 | CASSYSRRGSTEQYF | TGTGCCAGCAGTTACTCTCGCAGGGGGTCAACCGAGCAGTACTTC